The sequence of this TCR beta chain was determined in a study of graft-versus-host responses after intestinal transplantation. Whole-study context: Multivisceral, liver-intestinal, or isolated intestinal grafts were transplanted into recipients. Every recipient had anti-thymocyte globulin induction and around three years of tacrolimus plus steroids. Findings of the study overall: Peak levels of circulating GvH clones tracked with early post-transplant HvG declines. Recipient marrow held GvH clones, some first seen in ileum or blood.

Produced via immunoSEQ multiplex PCR; TCRdb's table is partial and in-frame only. The sample includes more than 100,000 clones, 95% seen only once; the top ten take around 3.3%. This clone was picked up one time. Its antigen is undetermined. This TCR derives from a human donor who received an intestinal transplant. The sequenced sample was unstimulated CD8+ T cells sorted from spleen or lymph node cells, obtained before intestinal transplant.

The CDR3 nucleotides read TGTGCCAGCAGCCAAGATTTGTACGACTCCTACGAGCAGTACTTC. As protein: CASSQDLYDSYEQYF. The V and J genes are TRBV4-2 and TRBJ2-7; D ambiguous. Germline CDR1 LGHNA, CDR2 YNFKEQ. Between the trimmed V and J ends, which lost 0 bases and 0 bases, there was a span of 9 bases. The CDR3 is made up of 15 amino acids.